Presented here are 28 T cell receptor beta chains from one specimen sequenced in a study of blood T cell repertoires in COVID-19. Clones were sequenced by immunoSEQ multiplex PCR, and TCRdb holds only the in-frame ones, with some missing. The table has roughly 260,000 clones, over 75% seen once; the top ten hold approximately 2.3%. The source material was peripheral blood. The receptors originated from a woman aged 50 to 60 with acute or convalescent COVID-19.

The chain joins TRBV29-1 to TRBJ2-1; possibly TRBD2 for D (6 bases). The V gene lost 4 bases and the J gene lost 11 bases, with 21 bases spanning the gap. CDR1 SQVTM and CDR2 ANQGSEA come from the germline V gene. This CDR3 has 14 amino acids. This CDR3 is CSVVWGVSSGKQFF. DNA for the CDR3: TGCAGCGTTGTATGGGGGGTCAGTAGCGGAAAGCAGTTCTTC.

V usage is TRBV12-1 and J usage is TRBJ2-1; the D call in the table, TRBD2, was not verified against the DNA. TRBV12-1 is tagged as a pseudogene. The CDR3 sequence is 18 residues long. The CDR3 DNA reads TGTGCCAGCAGCTTTGTTCTTCTTGGTAGCGGGGCTTACAATGAGCAGTTCTTC. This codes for CASSFVLLGSGAYNEQFF.

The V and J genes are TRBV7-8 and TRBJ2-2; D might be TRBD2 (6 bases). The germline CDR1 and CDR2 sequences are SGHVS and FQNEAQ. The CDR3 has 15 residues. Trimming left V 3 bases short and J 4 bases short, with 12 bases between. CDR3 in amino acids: CASSLRRAGTGELFF. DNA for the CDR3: TGTGCCAGCAGCTTGAGGAGGGCCGGCACCGGGGAGCTGTTTTTT.

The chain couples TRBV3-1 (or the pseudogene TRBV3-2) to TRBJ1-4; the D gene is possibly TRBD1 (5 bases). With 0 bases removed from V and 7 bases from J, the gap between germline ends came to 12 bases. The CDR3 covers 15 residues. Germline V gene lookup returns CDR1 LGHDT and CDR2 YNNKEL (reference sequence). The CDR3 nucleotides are TGTGCCAGCAGCCAAGATCCAGGGCAGGGTGAAAAACTGTTTTTT. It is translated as CASSQDPGQGEKLFF.

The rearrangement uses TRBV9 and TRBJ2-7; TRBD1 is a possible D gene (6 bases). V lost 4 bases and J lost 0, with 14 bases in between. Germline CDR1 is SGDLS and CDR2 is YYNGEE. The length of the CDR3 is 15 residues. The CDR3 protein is CASSPTGSTSYEQYF. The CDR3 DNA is TGTGCCAGCAGCCCTACAGGGTCGACCTCCTACGAGCAGTACTTC. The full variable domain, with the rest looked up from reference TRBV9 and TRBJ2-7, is DSGVTQTPKHLITATGQRVTLRCSPRSGDLSVYWYQQSLDQGLQFLIQYYNGEERAKGNILERFSAQQFPDLHSELNLSSLELGDSALYFCASSPTGSTSYEQYFGPGTRLTVT.

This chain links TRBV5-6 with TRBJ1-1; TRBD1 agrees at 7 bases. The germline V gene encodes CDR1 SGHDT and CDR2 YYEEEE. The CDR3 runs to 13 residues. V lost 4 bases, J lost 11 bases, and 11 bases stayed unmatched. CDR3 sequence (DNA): TGTGCCAGCAGCCCCCAAGGAGACAGGGAGGCTTTCTTT. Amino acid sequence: CASSPQGDREAFF.

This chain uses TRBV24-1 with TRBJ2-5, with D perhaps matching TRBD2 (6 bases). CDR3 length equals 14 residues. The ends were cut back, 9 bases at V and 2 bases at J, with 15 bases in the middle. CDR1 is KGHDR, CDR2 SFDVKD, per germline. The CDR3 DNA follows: TGTGCCACCCGAGACTCCGGGACTCAAGAGACCCAGTACTTC. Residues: CATRDSGTQETQYF.

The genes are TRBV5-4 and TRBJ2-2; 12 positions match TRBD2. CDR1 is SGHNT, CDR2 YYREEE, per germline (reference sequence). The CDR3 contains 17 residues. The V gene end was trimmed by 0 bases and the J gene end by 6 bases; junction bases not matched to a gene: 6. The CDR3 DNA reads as TGTGCCAGCAGCTTGGTTGTGACTAGCGGGAGCCCCGGGGAGCTGTTTTTT. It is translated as CASSLVVTSGSPGELFF.

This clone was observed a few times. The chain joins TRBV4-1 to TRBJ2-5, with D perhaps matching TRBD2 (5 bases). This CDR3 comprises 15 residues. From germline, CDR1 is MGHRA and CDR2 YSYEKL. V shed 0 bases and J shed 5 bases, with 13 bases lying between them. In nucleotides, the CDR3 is TGCGCCAGCAGCCAAGATAGGTCCGGGGATGAGACCCAGTACTTC. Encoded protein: CASSQDRSGDETQYF.

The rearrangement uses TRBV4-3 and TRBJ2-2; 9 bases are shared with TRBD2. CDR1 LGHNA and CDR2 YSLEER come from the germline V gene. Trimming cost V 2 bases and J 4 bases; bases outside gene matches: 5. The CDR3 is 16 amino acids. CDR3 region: CASSQIAGAATGELFF. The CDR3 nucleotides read TGCGCCAGCAGCCAAATAGCGGGAGCCGCCACCGGGGAGCTGTTTTTT.

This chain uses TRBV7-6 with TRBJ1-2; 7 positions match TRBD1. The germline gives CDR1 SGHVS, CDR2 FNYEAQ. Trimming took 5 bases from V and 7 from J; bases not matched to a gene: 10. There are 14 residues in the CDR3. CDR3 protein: CASSPGEGGTGYTF. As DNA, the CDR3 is TGTGCCAGCAGCCCGGGAGAAGGGGGCACTGGCTACACCTTC. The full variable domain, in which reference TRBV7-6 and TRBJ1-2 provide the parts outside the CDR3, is GAGVSQSPRYKVTKRGQDVALRCDPISGHVSLYWYRQALGQGPEFLTYFNYEAQQDKSGLPNDRFSAERPEGSISTLTIQRTEQRDSAMYRCASSPGEGGTGYTFGSGTRLTVV.

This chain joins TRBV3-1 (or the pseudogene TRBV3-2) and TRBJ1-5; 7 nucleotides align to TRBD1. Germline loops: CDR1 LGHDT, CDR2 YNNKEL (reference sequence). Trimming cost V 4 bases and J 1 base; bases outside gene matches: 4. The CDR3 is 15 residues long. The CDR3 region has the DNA TGTGCCAGCAGCCTCTCCAGGGGGAGCAATCAGCCCCAGCATTTT. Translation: CASSLSRGSNQPQHF.

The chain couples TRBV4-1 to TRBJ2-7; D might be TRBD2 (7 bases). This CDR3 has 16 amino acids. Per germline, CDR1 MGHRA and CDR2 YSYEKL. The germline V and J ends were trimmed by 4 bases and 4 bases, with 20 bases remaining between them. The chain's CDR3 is CASSPGGGVGRYEQYF. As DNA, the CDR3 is TGCGCCAGCAGCCCTGGAGGGGGGGTAGGCCGGTACGAGCAGTACTTC.

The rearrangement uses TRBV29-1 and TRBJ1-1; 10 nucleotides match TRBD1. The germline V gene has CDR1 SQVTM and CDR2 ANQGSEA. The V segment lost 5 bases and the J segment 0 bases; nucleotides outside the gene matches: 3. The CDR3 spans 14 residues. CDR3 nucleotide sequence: TGCAGCGTTCAGGGACAGGGGTTGAACACTGAAGCTTTCTTT. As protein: CSVQGQGLNTEAFF.

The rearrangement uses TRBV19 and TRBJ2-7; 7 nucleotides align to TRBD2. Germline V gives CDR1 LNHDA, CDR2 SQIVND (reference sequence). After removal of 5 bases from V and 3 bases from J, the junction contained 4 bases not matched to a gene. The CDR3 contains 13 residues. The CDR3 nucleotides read TGTGCCAGTAGTTCGGGGGGAGGCTACGAGCAGTACTTC. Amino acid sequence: CASSSGGGYEQYF. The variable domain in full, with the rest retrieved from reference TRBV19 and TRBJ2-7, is DGGITQSPKYLFRKEGQNVTLSCEQNLNHDAMYWYRQDPGQGLRLIYYSQIVNDFQKGDIAEGYSVSREKKESFPLTVTSAQKNPTAFYLCASSSGGGYEQYFGPGTRLTVT.

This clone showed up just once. CDR3 nucleotide sequence: TGTGCCAGCAGCTTAGTAGGGGCGAGCTCTGGAAACACCATATATTTT. It specifies CASSLVGASSGNTIYF. This rearrangement joins TRBV7-2 to TRBJ1-3; possible D gene TRBD1, 5 bases. V shed 1 base and J shed 0 bases, with 10 bases lying between them. Per germline, CDR1 SGHTA and CDR2 FQGNSA. CDR3 size: 16 residues.

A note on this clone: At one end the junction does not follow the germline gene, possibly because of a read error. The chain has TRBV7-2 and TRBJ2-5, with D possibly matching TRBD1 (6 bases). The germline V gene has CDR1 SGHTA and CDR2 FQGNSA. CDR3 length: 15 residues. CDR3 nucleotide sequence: TGTGCCAGCAGGTTAGGGGGAGTAATACGGGAGACCCAGTACTTC. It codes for CASRLGGVIRETQYF.

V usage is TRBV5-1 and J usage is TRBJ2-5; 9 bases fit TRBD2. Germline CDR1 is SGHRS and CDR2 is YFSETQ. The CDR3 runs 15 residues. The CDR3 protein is CETGTSRRGQETQYF. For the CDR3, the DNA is TGCGAGACGGGGACTAGCCGAAGGGGTCAAGAGACCCAGTACTTC.

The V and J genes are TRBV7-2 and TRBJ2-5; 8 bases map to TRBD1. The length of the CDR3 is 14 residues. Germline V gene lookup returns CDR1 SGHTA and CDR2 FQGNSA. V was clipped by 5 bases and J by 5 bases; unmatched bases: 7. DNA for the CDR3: TGTGCCAGCAGCGCTAGACAGGGGTACGAGACCCAGTACTTC. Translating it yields CASSARQGYETQYF.

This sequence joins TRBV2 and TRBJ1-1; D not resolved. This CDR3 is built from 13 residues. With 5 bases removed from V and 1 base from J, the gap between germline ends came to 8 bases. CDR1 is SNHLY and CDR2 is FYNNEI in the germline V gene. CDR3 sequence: CASSINRNTEAFF. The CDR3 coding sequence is TGTGCCAGCAGTATCAACAGGAACACTGAAGCTTTCTTT.

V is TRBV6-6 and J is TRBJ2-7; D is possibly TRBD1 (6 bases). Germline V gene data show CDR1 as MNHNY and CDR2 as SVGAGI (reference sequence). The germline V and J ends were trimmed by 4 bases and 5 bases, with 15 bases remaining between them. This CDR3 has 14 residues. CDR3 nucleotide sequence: TGTGCCAGCAGTTCCCCCCGGGACATGGACGAGCAGTACTTC. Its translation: CASSSPRDMDEQYF.

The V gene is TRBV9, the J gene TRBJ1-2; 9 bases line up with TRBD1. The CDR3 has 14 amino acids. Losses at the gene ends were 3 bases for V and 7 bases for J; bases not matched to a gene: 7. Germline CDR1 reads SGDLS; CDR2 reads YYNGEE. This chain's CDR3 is CASSATGGEVGYTF. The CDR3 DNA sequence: TGTGCCAGCAGCGCGACAGGGGGAGAGGTTGGCTACACCTTC.

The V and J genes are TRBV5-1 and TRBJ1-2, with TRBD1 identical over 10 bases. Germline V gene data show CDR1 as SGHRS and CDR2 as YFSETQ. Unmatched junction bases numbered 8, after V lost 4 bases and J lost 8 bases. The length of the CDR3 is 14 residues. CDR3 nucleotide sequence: TGCGCCAGCAGCCCCTCCGGGACAGGGGAGGGCTACACCTTC. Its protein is CASSPSGTGEGYTF.

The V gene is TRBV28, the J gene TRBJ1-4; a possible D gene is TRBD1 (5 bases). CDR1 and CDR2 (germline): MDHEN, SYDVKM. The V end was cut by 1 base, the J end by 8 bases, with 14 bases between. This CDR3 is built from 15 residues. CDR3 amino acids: CASSLSGAGREKLFF. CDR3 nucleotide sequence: TGTGCCAGCAGTTTATCCGGCGCAGGGAGGGAAAAACTGTTTTTT.

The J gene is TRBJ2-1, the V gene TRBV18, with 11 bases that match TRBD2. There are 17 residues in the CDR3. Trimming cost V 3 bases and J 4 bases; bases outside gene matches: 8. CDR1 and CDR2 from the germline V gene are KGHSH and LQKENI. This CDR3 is CASSPRTSGLVYNEQFF. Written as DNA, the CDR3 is TGTGCCAGCTCACCGAGGACTAGCGGGTTGGTATACAATGAGCAGTTCTTC. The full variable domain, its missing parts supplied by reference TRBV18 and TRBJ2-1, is NAGVMQNPRHLVRRRGQEARLRCSPMKGHSHVYWYRQLPEEGLKFMVYLQKENIIDESGMPKERFSAEFPKEGPSILRIQQVVRGDSAAYFCASSPRTSGLVYNEQFFGPGTRLTVL.

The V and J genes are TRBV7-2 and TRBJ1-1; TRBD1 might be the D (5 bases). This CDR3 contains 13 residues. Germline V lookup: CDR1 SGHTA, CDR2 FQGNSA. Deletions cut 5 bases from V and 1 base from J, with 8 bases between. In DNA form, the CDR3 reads TGTGCCAGCAGCCCGCAGGGGAACACTGAAGCTTTCTTT. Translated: CASSPQGNTEAFF.

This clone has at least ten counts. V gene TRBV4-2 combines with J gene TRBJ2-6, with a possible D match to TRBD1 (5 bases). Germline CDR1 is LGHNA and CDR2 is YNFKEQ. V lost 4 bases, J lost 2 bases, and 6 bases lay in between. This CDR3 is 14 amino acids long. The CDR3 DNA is TGTGCCAGCAGCCTCAGGGCTGGGGCCAACGTCCTGACTTTC. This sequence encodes CASSLRAGANVLTF.

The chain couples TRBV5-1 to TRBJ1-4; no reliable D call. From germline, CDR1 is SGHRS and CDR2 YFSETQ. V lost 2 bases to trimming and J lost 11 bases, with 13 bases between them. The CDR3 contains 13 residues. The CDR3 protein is CASSLSGREKLFF. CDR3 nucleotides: TGCGCCAGCAGCTTAAGTGGGAGGGAGAAACTGTTTTTT.